Presented here are 20 T cell receptor beta chains from one specimen sequenced in a study of post-analysis software for immune sequencing data. Their antigens remain unidentified. cDNA libraries for TCR beta contained unique molecular identifiers. TCRdb used MiXCR to reprocess the PCR reads, holding one entry per CDR3 protein. The repertoire consists of 740,000 or so distinct CDR3 sequences, with roughly 58% occurring once and the leading ten covering about 4.5%. Points from the study as a whole: Several TRBV segments (TRBV5-6, TRBV5-1 and TRBV20-1 among them) occurred more frequently in patients than in controls.

The source material was blood. These receptors were collected from a girl between 5 and 17 years old with multiple sclerosis.

This chain connects TRBV21-1 to TRBJ1-2; the table's D call, TRBD1, has no DNA check behind it. TRBV21-1 is shown as a pseudogene. The CDR3 spans 16 residues. The CDR3 loop is CASSTHPGGRVYGYTF. The CDR3 bases are TGTGCCAGCAGCACTCACCCTGGGGGTAGAGTCTATGGCTACACCTTC.

The chain is built from TRBV7-2 and TRBJ2-1, with 9 nucleotides matching TRBD2. The CDR3 is made up of 16 amino acids. Germline values: CDR1 SGHTA, CDR2 FQGNSA. With V trimmed by 3 bases and J by 5 bases, 8 bases remained unmatched. The CDR3 sequence is CASSFSGRSSHNEQFF. The CDR3 bases are TGTGCCAGCAGCTTCAGCGGGAGGTCATCCCACAATGAGCAGTTCTTC.

The chain recombines TRBV5-1 with TRBJ2-6; D gene uncertain. Trimming pared 3 bases from V and 0 bases from J, leaving 13 bases between. Per germline, CDR1 SGHRS and CDR2 YFSETQ. The CDR3 runs 17 residues. CDR3 nucleotide sequence: TGCGCCAGCAGCTCCGGGTCCCCGATCTCTGGGGCCAACGTCCTGACTTTC. Its protein product is CASSSGSPISGANVLTF.

The V and J genes are TRBV2 and TRBJ2-7; TRBD1 aligns across 7 bases. In germline, CDR1 is SNHLY, CDR2 FYNNEI. The CDR3 extends over 14 amino acids. The V gene end was trimmed by 7 bases and the J gene end by 0 bases; junction bases not matched to a gene: 6. The DNA for the CDR3 is TGTGCCAGCACCTGGACAGGTACCTCCTACGAGCAGTACTTC. Amino acid sequence: CASTWTGTSYEQYF.

Only one count was recorded for this clonotype. J is TRBJ2-5 and V is TRBV5-1; 9 nucleotides agree with TRBD2. The CDR3 sequence is 17 residues long. J gave up 5 bases and V 5 bases, and 16 bases lay outside the gene matches. The V gene's germline CDR1 is SGHRS and CDR2 YFSETQ. CDR3 protein: CASSQAVEAGGWETQYF. In nucleotides, the CDR3 is TGCGCCAGCAGTCAGGCGGTGGAAGCGGGGGGATGGGAGACCCAGTACTTC.

The V call is TRBV29-1, the J call TRBJ2-5; weak D call: TRBD1 (5 bases). The V and J ends lost 7 bases and 1 base respectively, with 13 bases between them. In germline, CDR1 is SQVTM, CDR2 ANQGSEA. The CDR3 runs to 13 residues. CDR3 DNA: TGCAGCGGGCTTGTTAGGGGCCAAGAGACCCAGTACTTC. Encoded protein: CSGLVRGQETQYF.

V usage is TRBV5-1 and J usage is TRBJ2-1; 10 bases map to TRBD2. Germline CDR1 SGHRS, CDR2 YFSETQ. With V trimmed by 3 bases and J by 6 bases, 12 bases remained unmatched. The CDR3 consists of 17 residues. CDR3 loop: CASSSPPLAGVANEQFF. As DNA, the CDR3 is TGCGCCAGCAGCTCTCCTCCGCTAGCGGGGGTTGCCAATGAGCAGTTCTTC.

The chain couples TRBV5-1 to TRBJ2-7, with D unclear. Trimming removed 3 bases from V and 0 bases from J, with 13 bases in between. Germline CDR1 is SGHRS and CDR2 is YFSETQ. The CDR3 contains 15 residues. This chain's CDR3 is CASSSDAGSSYEQYF. DNA of the CDR3: TGCGCCAGCAGCTCCGATGCCGGCAGCTCCTACGAGCAGTACTTC.

This chain joins TRBV6-2 or TRBV6-3 and TRBJ2-3; 12 nucleotides agree with TRBD2. The CDR3 is made up of 15 amino acids. CDR1 and CDR2 (germline): MNHEY, SVGEGT. V trimming: 6 bases; J trimming: 4 bases; junction bases outside the gene matches: 5. The CDR3 sequence: CASSALAGGADTQYF. The CDR3 nucleotides read TGTGCCAGCAGCGCTCTAGCGGGAGGGGCAGATACGCAGTATTTT.

This clonotype occurred a few times. The rearrangement uses TRBV7-9 and TRBJ2-7; tentatively, D is TRBD1 (5 bases). The CDR3 spans 15 residues. V was trimmed by 1 base and J by 0 bases, leaving 10 bases between them. CDR1 and CDR2 from the germline V gene are SEHNR and FQNEAQ (reference sequence). Here the CDR3 reads CASSLEIDSSYEQYF. The CDR3 nucleotides are TGTGCCAGCAGCTTAGAGATCGACAGCTCCTACGAGCAGTACTTC. Full variable domain (remainder filled in from reference TRBV7-9 and TRBJ2-7): DTGVSQNPRHKITKRGQNVTFRCDPISEHNRLYWYRQTLGQGPEFLTYFQNEAQLEKSRLLSDRFSAERPKGSFSTLEIQRTEQGDSAMYLCASSLEIDSSYEQYFGPGTRLTVT.

The chain joins TRBV14 to TRBJ2-1, with 16 bases lining up with TRBD2. V shed 4 bases and J 2 bases; nucleotides not matched to a gene: 5. The CDR3 totals 18 residues. In germline, CDR1 is SGHDN, CDR2 FVKESK. The CDR3 nucleotides are TGTGCCAGCAGCCTGGGACTAGCGGGAGGGCTCCCCTACAATGAGCAGTTCTTC. The encoded protein is CASSLGLAGGLPYNEQFF.

The chain uses TRBV7-9 and TRBJ2-1; a possible D gene is TRBD1 (6 bases). V lost 7 bases to trimming and J lost 9 bases, with 13 bases between them. This CDR3 comprises 12 residues. CDR1 is SEHNR and CDR2 is FQNEAQ in the germline V gene (reference sequence). The CDR3: CASTRTDSEQFF. In DNA form, the CDR3 reads TGTGCCAGCACCCGGACAGACAGTGAGCAGTTCTTC.

The chain links TRBV5-1 to TRBJ2-7; 10 bases fit TRBD2. The V gene's germline CDR1 is SGHRS and CDR2 YFSETQ. V lost 4 bases and J lost 3; bases outside the gene matches: 4. The CDR3 consists of 14 residues. The CDR3 loop is CASSLAGVYYEQYF. In nucleotides, the CDR3 is TGCGCCAGCAGCCTAGCGGGGGTCTACTACGAGCAGTACTTC.

V gene TRBV7-2 combines with J gene TRBJ2-1; 8 bases are shared with TRBD2. Germline V gene sequence: CDR1 SGHTA, CDR2 FQGNSA. This CDR3 is 16 amino acids long. V shed 0 bases, J shed 2 bases, and the junction held 3 bases outside the gene matches. The CDR3 sequence is CASSLAAGGAYNEQFF. The CDR3 region has the DNA TGTGCCAGCAGCTTAGCTGCCGGGGGGGCCTACAATGAGCAGTTCTTC.

This clonotype has just one count. The chain employs TRBV19 and TRBJ2-4; D remains ambiguous. The J call is uncertain, as TRBJ2-7 better fits the DNA end. Germline V gene sequence: CDR1 LNHDA, CDR2 SQIVND (reference sequence). The CDR3 consists of 15 residues. The chain's CDR3 is CASSIVYPRTYEQYF. The CDR3 DNA sequence: TGTGCCAGTAGTATAGTATACCCCAGGACCTACGAGCAGTACTTC.

The chain recombines TRBV20-1 with TRBJ2-3; D gene ambiguous. Germline lookup yields CDR1 DFQATT and CDR2 SNEGSKA (reference sequence). This CDR3 is 14 amino acids long. The ends were cut back, 2 bases at V and 2 bases at J, with 11 bases in the middle. The CDR3 region is CSARKITSTDTQYF. CDR3 nucleotide sequence: TGCAGTGCTAGAAAGATAACTTCCACAGATACGCAGTATTTT.

There are a few counts of this clonotype. This chain's CDR3 is CASRERQNYGYTF. The CDR3 nucleotides are TGTGCCAGCAGGGAGAGACAGAACTATGGCTACACCTTC. The chain recombines TRBV6-6 with TRBJ1-2; possible D gene TRBD1, 5 bases. This CDR3 comprises 13 residues. Trimming took off 6 bases at V and 2 bases at J, with 10 bases between the two ends. Germline V gene sequence: CDR1 MNHNY, CDR2 SVGAGI (reference sequence).

In this sample, this clonotype turned up a few times. This chain connects TRBV6-6 to TRBJ2-5; 7 positions agree with TRBD1. The DNA end lines up better with TRBJ2-7; the J call may be wrong. The CDR3 runs 15 residues. Germline V gene lookup returns CDR1 MNHNY and CDR2 SVGAGI (reference sequence). CDR3 sequence reads: CASSPVGGASHEQYF. CDR3 coding DNA: TGTGCCAGCAGTCCCGTAGGGGGCGCATCTCACGAGCAGTACTTC.

This chain links TRBV9 with TRBJ2-7; tentatively, D is TRBD2 (7 bases). The V gene lost 4 bases and the J gene lost 1 base, with 18 bases spanning the gap. The CDR3 runs to 16 residues. Per the germline V gene, CDR1 is SGDLS and CDR2 is YYNGEE. The CDR3 reads CASSPGASGRSYEQYF. The CDR3 DNA reads as TGTGCCAGCAGCCCAGGGGCTAGCGGACGGTCCTACGAGCAGTACTTC.

This clonotype has just a few counts. The chain employs TRBV5-6 and TRBJ1-2; 11 bases are a match to TRBD1. The CDR3 length is 15 residues. V shed 3 bases, J shed 7 bases, and the junction held 8 bases outside the gene matches. CDR1 and CDR2 (germline): SGHDT, YYEEEE. CDR3 residues: CASSSAGTGGGGYTF. CDR3 sequence (DNA): TGTGCCAGCAGCTCGGCCGGGACAGGGGGAGGTGGCTACACCTTC. The complete variable domain, with remaining parts taken from reference TRBV5-6 and TRBJ1-2, reads DAGVTQSPTHLIKTRGQQVTLRCSPKSGHDTVSWYQQALGQGPQFIFQYYEEEERQRGNFPDRFSGHQFPNYSSELNVNALLLGDSALYLCASSSAGTGGGGYTFGSGTRLTVV.